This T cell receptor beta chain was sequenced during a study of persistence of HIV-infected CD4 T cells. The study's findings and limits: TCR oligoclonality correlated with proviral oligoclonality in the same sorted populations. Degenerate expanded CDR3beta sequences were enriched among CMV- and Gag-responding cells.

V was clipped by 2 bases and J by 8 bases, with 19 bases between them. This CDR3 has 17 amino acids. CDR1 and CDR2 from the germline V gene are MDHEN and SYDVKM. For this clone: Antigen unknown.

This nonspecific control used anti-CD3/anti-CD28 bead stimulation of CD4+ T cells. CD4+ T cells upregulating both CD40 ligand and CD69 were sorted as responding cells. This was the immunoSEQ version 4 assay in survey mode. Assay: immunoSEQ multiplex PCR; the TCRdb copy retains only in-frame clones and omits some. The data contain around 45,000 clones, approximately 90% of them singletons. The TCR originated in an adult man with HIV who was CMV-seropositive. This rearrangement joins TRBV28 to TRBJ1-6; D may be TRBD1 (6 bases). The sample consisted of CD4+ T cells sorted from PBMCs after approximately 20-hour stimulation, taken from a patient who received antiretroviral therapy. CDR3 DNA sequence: TGTGCCAGCAGTTTAAGGATAGCGACAGGCTCGGATTCACCCCTCCACTTT. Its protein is CASSLRIATGSDSPLHF.